This TCR beta chain was obtained from a study of PD-1 blockade in classical Hodgkin lymphoma. Generated by immunoSEQ multiplex PCR, the TCRdb table keeps only in-frame clones and is missing some. The sample includes some 10,000 clones, 65% to 85% of them seen just once. V was cut by 8 bases and J by 1 base, with 10 bases left in between. The CDR3 length is 13 residues. The germline V gene has CDR1 ENHRY and CDR2 SYGVKD. Regarding this clone: The target antigen is unknown.

Time point meaning: cycle 4 day 1 (C4D1), after less than 7 weeks of nivolumab. All the patients suffered relapse after autologous stem cell transplantation, and brentuximab vedotin exposure differed. It was by magnetic negative selection that CD4+ T cells were purified from thawed PBMCs. Study-level points and caveats: Reports indicated that newly diagnosed patients had lower baseline TCR diversity than healthy donors did.

The sequencing used CD4+ T cells from blood, collected before the fourth cycle of nivolumab. The clonotype originates from a human donor with classical Hodgkin lymphoma. This sequence joins TRBV10-3 and TRBJ2-3, with D unresolved. CDR3 DNA sequence: TGTGCCATCTCGGAGTCAGGCACAGATACGCAGTATTTT. It codes for CAISESGTDTQYF.